The clone carrying this T cell receptor (beta chain) appeared a few times. RNA transcripts gave rise to amplified TCR beta CDR3 regions. A set of HTBI primers served as the primers for a first-round RT-PCR of the TCR CDR3. TCRdb re-called the multiplex PCR reads through MiXCR, storing one row per CDR3 protein. The table has approximately 720,000 distinct CDR3 sequences, around 20% seen once. The data were obtained in a study of T cells in Graves' hyperthyroidism and ophthalmopathy. With 2 bases removed from V and 2 bases from J, the gap between germline ends came to 6 bases. The length of the CDR3 is 12 residues. Germline assignment: CDR1 GTSNPN and CDR2 SVGIG (reference sequence).

The clonotype was recovered from a woman between 50 and 59 years old with Graves' hyperthyroidism that later progressed to Graves' ophthalmopathy. This rearrangement joins TRBV30 to TRBJ1-2; unclear D gene. The specimen sequenced was blood. CDR3 in DNA: TGTGCCTGGAGTAGAAACAACTATGGCTACACCTTC. It is translated as CAWSRNNYGYTF.